Below, 31 T cell receptor beta chains from the same sample are listed, as sequenced in a study of cytomegalovirus exposure and HLA in healthy donors. Sequencing used immunoSEQ multiplex PCR; TCRdb keeps in-frame clones, though not all of them. The table has some 120,000 clones, 90% to 96% seen once. Source material: PBMCs. The source is a man between 18 and 35 years old in good health and CMV-seronegative.

In its sample, this clone was seen once. The rearrangement joins TRBV7-9 to TRBJ2-1, with D unresolved. The ends were cut back, 1 base at V and 0 bases at J, with 16 bases in the middle. The CDR3 is made up of 18 amino acids. Germline V gene lookup returns CDR1 SEHNR and CDR2 FQNEAQ (reference sequence). CDR3 region: CASSLEVSRTSSYNEQFF. The CDR3 DNA is TGTGCCAGCAGCTTAGAGGTTAGCCGTACCTCCTCCTACAATGAGCAGTTCTTC.

This chain connects TRBV7-2 to TRBJ2-5; 7 bases align to TRBD2. V lost 5 bases and J lost 3; bases outside the gene matches: 12. The CDR3 is 16 amino acids. Germline V gives CDR1 SGHTA, CDR2 FQGNSA. The CDR3 nucleotides are TGTGCCAGCAGCCCCCAAGGGAGGGCAGGCAAAGAGACCCAGTACTTC. Residues: CASSPQGRAGKETQYF.

CDR3 coding DNA: TGTGCCAGCAGCCGGACAGGGGCCCTAGATAATGAGCAGTTCTTC. Protein: CASSRTGALDNEQFF. This chain joins TRBV5-6 and TRBJ2-1; TRBD1 agrees at 9 bases. This CDR3 comprises 15 residues. Germline V gene data show CDR1 as SGHDT and CDR2 as YYEEEE. The V segment lost 4 bases and the J segment 7 bases; nucleotides outside the gene matches: 9.

This chain uses TRBV30 with TRBJ2-7; no reliable D call. CDR1 GTSNPN and CDR2 SVGIG come from the germline V gene (reference sequence). V lost 1 base and J 6 bases, leaving 13 bases between the germline ends. This CDR3 is 13 amino acids long. The CDR3 DNA reads as TGTGCCTGGAGTGGCCTCCGGGTTTCCGAGCAGTACTTC. As protein: CAWSGLRVSEQYF.

The V and J genes are TRBV28 and TRBJ1-1; TRBD1 matches 7 bases. The CDR3 spans 14 residues. Germline values: CDR1 MDHEN, CDR2 SYDVKM. V was clipped by 6 bases and J by 9 bases; unmatched bases: 13. The CDR3 region has the DNA TGTGCCAGCAGCCAACAAGAGGGACAGCTTAAAGCTTTCTTT. As protein: CASSQQEGQLKAFF.

As regards this clone: Other DNA sequences in this sample translate to the same CDR3. J is TRBJ1-1 and V is TRBV14; D not certain. This CDR3 region has 14 residues. The germline CDR1 and CDR2 sequences are SGHDN and FVKESK. V lost 3 bases, J lost 0 bases, and 8 bases lay in between. As DNA, the CDR3 is TGTGCCAGCAGCCAGCTTAGCATGAACACTGAAGCTTTCTTT. Protein product: CASSQLSMNTEAFF.

The chain combines TRBV7-9 with TRBJ2-1, with D possibly matching TRBD2 (6 bases). The germline V and J ends were trimmed by 5 bases and 5 bases, with 13 bases remaining between them. The CDR3 runs 14 residues. Germline V gene sequence: CDR1 SEHNR, CDR2 FQNEAQ (reference sequence). The CDR3 region has the DNA TGTGCCAGCAGCCGGGAGACAAAGGACAATGAGCAGTTCTTC. This encodes CASSRETKDNEQFF.

This clone was counted a single time. The chain couples TRBV19 to TRBJ1-1; D unclear. CDR3 length: 12 amino acids. CDR1 and CDR2 from the germline V gene are LNHDA and SQIVND (reference sequence). V lost 3 bases to trimming and J lost 3 bases, with 5 bases between them. Here the CDR3 DNA reads TGTGCCAGTAGTATGCGGGACACTGAAGCTTTCTTT. Residues: CASSMRDTEAFF. Full variable domain (outside the CDR3, taken from reference TRBV19 and TRBJ1-1): DGGITQSPKYLFRKEGQNVTLSCEQNLNHDAMYWYRQDPGQGLRLIYYSQIVNDFQKGDIAEGYSVSREKKESFPLTVTSAQKNPTAFYLCASSMRDTEAFFGQGTRLTVV.

The chain carries TRBV13 and TRBJ1-1; TRBD1 aligns across 7 bases. Germline CDR1 and CDR2: PRHDT and FYEKMQ (reference sequence). The CDR3 has 13 amino acids. Trimming cost V 5 bases and J 5 bases; bases outside gene matches: 5. The CDR3 region is CASSGGQWTEAFF. The CDR3 bases are TGTGCCAGCAGCGGGGGACAGTGGACTGAAGCTTTCTTT.

This chain links TRBV9 with TRBJ1-1, with a possible D match to TRBD1 (5 bases). Per germline, CDR1 SGDLS and CDR2 YYNGEE. V lost 4 bases and J lost 7, with 14 bases in between. CDR3 length equals 13 residues. CDR3 sequence: CASSLGARDEAFF. CDR3 sequence (DNA): TGTGCCAGCAGCCTAGGGGCCCGGGATGAAGCTTTCTTT.

This clone was observed a few times. This sequence joins TRBV7-2 and TRBJ2-3; D may be TRBD1 (5 bases). The CDR3 loop spans 16 amino acids. Germline V gene data show CDR1 as SGHTA and CDR2 as FQGNSA. V was cut by 1 base and J by 0 bases, with 11 bases left in between. The chain's CDR3 is CASSLENRPSTDTQYF. The CDR3 nucleotides read TGTGCCAGCAGCTTAGAAAACAGGCCCAGCACAGATACGCAGTATTTT.

In its sample, this clone was seen once. This chain connects TRBV7-6 to TRBJ2-1, with D uncertain. Trimming shortened V by 5 bases and J by 4 bases, and 18 bases separated the two germline ends. This CDR3 comprises 16 residues. Germline V gene lookup returns CDR1 SGHVS and CDR2 FNYEAQ. The CDR3 nucleotides read TGTGCCAGCAGCACCCCGATCGGAACGGGTTACAATGAGCAGTTCTTC. Its protein product is CASSTPIGTGYNEQFF.

This CDR3 reads CASSTQMRDGYTF. CDR3 sequence (DNA): TGTGCCAGCAGCACCCAAATGCGGGATGGCTACACCTTC. This chain connects TRBV7-9 to TRBJ1-2; D not resolved. V was cut by 5 bases and J by 6 bases, with 13 bases left in between. The CDR3 has 13 residues. CDR1 is SEHNR, CDR2 FQNEAQ, per germline (reference sequence). Combining the CDR3 with reference TRBV7-9 and TRBJ1-2 gives the whole variable domain DTGVSQNPRHKITKRGQNVTFRCDPISEHNRLYWYRQTLGQGPEFLTYFQNEAQLEKSRLLSDRFSAERPKGSFSTLEIQRTEQGDSAMYLCASSTQMRDGYTFGSGTRLTVV.

The chain couples TRBV27 to TRBJ1-4; weak D call: TRBD1 (5 bases). Trimming stripped 11 bases from V and 8 bases from J, with 18 bases between. The CDR3 loop spans 13 amino acids. The germline CDR1 and CDR2 sequences are MNHEY and SMNVEV (reference sequence). The CDR3 nucleotides are TGTGCCTGCCCCCGGCCCTGGGGCGAAAAACTGTTTTTT. This gives the protein CACPRPWGEKLFF.

The rearrangement joins TRBV15 to TRBJ2-5; 8 bases are a match to TRBD2. After removal of 1 base from V and 2 bases from J, the junction contained 9 bases not matched to a gene. The CDR3 is made up of 17 amino acids. CDR1 is LNHNV, CDR2 YYDKDF, per germline (reference sequence). This CDR3 is CATSRVPGGRSQETQYF. The CDR3 DNA sequence: TGTGCCACCAGCAGAGTACCTGGCGGGAGGTCTCAAGAGACCCAGTACTTC.

The chain is built from TRBV7-6 and TRBJ2-7, with D possibly TRBD1 on 6 matching bases. V was trimmed by 1 base and J by 2 bases, leaving 9 bases between them. Germline CDR1 is SGHVS and CDR2 is FNYEAQ. The CDR3 covers 14 residues. In nucleotides, the CDR3 is TGTGCCAGCAGCTTAGGGGACATAGCCTACGAGCAGTACTTC. Its protein is CASSLGDIAYEQYF.

The chain recombines TRBV23-1 with TRBJ2-1; tentatively, D is TRBD2 (6 bases). TRBV23-1 is recorded as an ORF, its role being uncertain. V was shortened by 0 bases and J by 6 bases, with 15 bases between the two germline ends. This CDR3 contains 16 residues. The CDR3 sequence is CASSQSGGKSTNEQFF. As DNA, the CDR3 is TGCGCCAGCAGTCAATCTGGGGGGAAGTCTACCAATGAGCAGTTCTTC.

This chain links TRBV27 with TRBJ1-2; D gene ambiguous. V was trimmed by 4 bases and J by 4 bases, leaving 10 bases between them. Germline loops: CDR1 MNHEY, CDR2 SMNVEV (reference sequence). The CDR3 extends over 13 amino acids. CDR3 sequence reads: CASSSLVGYGYTF. In nucleotides, the CDR3 is TGTGCCAGCAGTTCATTGGTCGGCTATGGCTACACCTTC.

CDR3 DNA: TGTGCCAGCAGCCAGACAGGGGTTCAGCCCCAGCATTTT. Protein: CASSQTGVQPQHF. The rearrangement joins TRBV7-9 to TRBJ1-5; 8 bases are shared with TRBD1. The CDR3 has 13 amino acids. From germline, CDR1 is SEHNR and CDR2 FQNEAQ (reference sequence). Trimming took 5 bases from V and 6 from J; bases not matched to a gene: 3.

The chain has TRBV5-1 and TRBJ2-1; 8 positions match TRBD1. This CDR3 is built from 14 residues. V lost 0 bases and J lost 7; bases outside the gene matches: 3. Germline V lookup: CDR1 SGHRS, CDR2 YFSETQ. The chain's CDR3 is CASSLAGGLNEQFF. Here the CDR3 DNA reads TGCGCCAGCAGCTTGGCAGGGGGCCTGAATGAGCAGTTCTTC.

The chain recombines TRBV30 with TRBJ1-5, with 8 positions matching TRBD1. The CDR3 loop spans 16 amino acids. J gave up 5 bases and V 1 base, and 10 bases lay outside the gene matches. The germline V gene has CDR1 GTSNPN and CDR2 SVGIG (reference sequence). In nucleotides, the CDR3 is TGTGCCTGGAGTGATTGGGACAGGAGGACCCATCAGCCCCAGCATTTT. It translates to CAWSDWDRRTHQPQHF.

The rearrangement links TRBV6-1 to TRBJ1-2; 10 bases fit TRBD1. The V segment lost 0 bases and the J segment 2 bases; nucleotides outside the gene matches: 3. The CDR3 is made up of 16 amino acids. Looked up from germline, CDR1 is MNHNS and CDR2 is SASEGT. CDR3 sequence (DNA): TGTGCCAGCAGTGAAGCTGGGACAGGGGCAAACTATGGCTACACCTTC. It specifies CASSEAGTGANYGYTF.

The chain is built from TRBV7-2 and TRBJ2-3; no firm D call. Per the germline V gene, CDR1 is SGHTA and CDR2 is FQGNSA. The germline V and J ends were trimmed by 2 bases and 7 bases, with 13 bases remaining between them. CDR3 length: 14 residues. The CDR3 coding sequence is TGTGCCAGCAGCTTAAGCCCCGCGGTAAATACGCAGTATTTT. The encoded protein is CASSLSPAVNTQYF. The full variable domain, its missing parts supplied by reference TRBV7-2 and TRBJ2-3, is GAGVSQSPSNKVTEKGKDVELRCDPISGHTALYWYRQSLGQGLEFLIYFQGNSAPDKSGLPSDRFSAERTGGSVSTLTIQRTQQEDSAVYLCASSLSPAVNTQYFGPGTRLTVL.

This chain links TRBV4-3 with TRBJ1-4; no clear D gene. The CDR3 extends over 12 amino acids. Germline CDR1 reads LGHNA; CDR2 reads YSLEER. V lost 2 bases, J lost 8 bases, and 6 bases lay in between. Here the CDR3 reads CASSQSQEKLFF. The CDR3 DNA reads as TGCGCCAGCAGCCAATCACAGGAAAAACTGTTTTTT.

This rearrangement joins TRBV6-6 to TRBJ2-6; D not certain. Trimming took off 7 bases at V and 2 bases at J, with 12 bases between the two ends. The CDR3 runs 15 residues. CDR1 and CDR2 (germline): MNHNY, SVGAGI (reference sequence). CDR3 coding DNA: TGTGCCAGCACCCAGACAAGTCCTGGGGCCAACGTCCTGACTTTC. This gives the protein CASTQTSPGANVLTF.

This chain uses TRBV27 with TRBJ2-7; no firm D call. Looked up from germline, CDR1 is MNHEY and CDR2 is SMNVEV (reference sequence). The CDR3 length is 13 residues. Trimming took off 5 bases at V and 6 bases at J, with 14 bases between the two ends. The CDR3 loop is CASSPSSIGEQYF. DNA of the CDR3: TGTGCCAGCAGTCCATCGTCCATCGGCGAGCAGTACTTC.

This clone was seen once. The chain is built from TRBV19 and TRBJ2-7; D might be TRBD2 (5 bases). From germline, CDR1 is LNHDA and CDR2 SQIVND (reference sequence). The CDR3 has 13 amino acids. Trimming removed 6 bases from V and 0 bases from J, with 9 bases in between. The DNA of the CDR3 is TGTGCCAGTAGCCCCGGGATCTCCTACGAGCAGTACTTC. Translation: CASSPGISYEQYF.

The chain links TRBV9 to TRBJ2-3, with D uncertain. From germline, CDR1 is SGDLS and CDR2 YYNGEE. The CDR3 contains 14 residues. The germline V and J ends were trimmed by 3 bases and 0 bases, with 8 bases remaining between them. CDR3: CASSDSSSTDTQYF. As DNA, the CDR3 is TGTGCCAGCAGCGACAGCTCTAGCACAGATACGCAGTATTTT.

This chain connects TRBV9 to TRBJ2-1, with 8 bases that match TRBD2. The CDR3 loop spans 13 amino acids. V dropped 4 bases and J dropped 7; count of bases not matched to a gene: 4. The germline V gene encodes CDR1 SGDLS and CDR2 YYNGEE. CDR3 region: CASSSGTSNEQFF. DNA of the CDR3: TGTGCCAGCAGCTCCGGGACTAGTAATGAGCAGTTCTTC.

The CDR3 here is CASSVLGGRKGEQFF. The CDR3 DNA reads TGTGCCAGCAGCGTTCTGGGCGGGAGGAAGGGTGAGCAGTTCTTC. V usage is TRBV9 and J usage is TRBJ2-1, with 8 positions matching TRBD2. The CDR3 length is 15 residues. Germline CDR1 and CDR2: SGDLS and YYNGEE. V lost 2 bases and J lost 9; bases outside the gene matches: 10.

The genes are TRBV4-2 and TRBJ1-2, with a possible D match to TRBD1 (5 bases). Germline V gene sequence: CDR1 LGHNA, CDR2 YNFKEQ. Trimming cost V 1 base and J 6 bases, with 18 bases left between them. CDR3 length equals 16 residues. In DNA, the CDR3 is TGTGCCAGCAGCCAAGCTCTGGGGGGGGAGTACGATGGCTACACCTTC. It codes for CASSQALGGEYDGYTF.